A single sample is the source of the 32 T cell receptor beta chains below, sequenced in a study of blood T cell repertoires in COVID-19. The assay was immunoSEQ multiplex PCR, and TCRdb's table has in-frame clones only and misses some. This table holds fewer than 400,000 clones, more than 75% found once. Sequenced sample: PBMCs or T cells enriched from blood (not recorded which). The receptor set was obtained from a woman in her forties or fifties who had recovered from COVID-19.

V is TRBV11-1 and J is TRBJ2-1; 11 positions match TRBD2. The CDR3 sequence is 15 residues long. Germline-derived CDR1 and CDR2 are SGHAT and FQDESV (reference sequence). V trimming: 7 bases; J trimming: 7 bases; junction bases outside the gene matches: 9. Written as DNA, the CDR3 is TGTGCCAGCAACCAACTAGCGGGGGTTTTTAATGAGCAGTTCTTC. The encoded protein is CASNQLAGVFNEQFF.

The V and J genes are TRBV5-6 and TRBJ1-2; 8 bases line up with TRBD1. The CDR3 is 13 amino acids. The J segment lost 8 bases and the V segment lost 4 bases, leaving 7 bases of the junction unmatched. Per the germline V gene, CDR1 is SGHDT and CDR2 is YYEEEE. Here the CDR3 DNA reads TGTGCCAGCAGCCTGTACAGGGGGTACGGCTACACCTTC. Translated, it gives CASSLYRGYGYTF. Full variable domain (remainder filled in from reference TRBV5-6 and TRBJ1-2): DAGVTQSPTHLIKTRGQQVTLRCSPKSGHDTVSWYQQALGQGPQFIFQYYEEEERQRGNFPDRFSGHQFPNYSSELNVNALLLGDSALYLCASSLYRGYGYTFGSGTRLTVV.

This clone was found a few times. V and J are TRBV9 and TRBJ1-6; perhaps TRBD1 as D (5 bases). CDR1 and CDR2 (germline): SGDLS, YYNGEE. CDR3 length: 12 residues. V shed 7 bases and J shed 6 bases, with 8 bases lying between them. CDR3 loop: CASRGGNSPLHF. The CDR3 nucleotides are TGTGCCAGCCGGGGGGGTAATTCACCCCTCCACTTT. Full variable domain (missing parts from reference TRBV9 and TRBJ1-6): DSGVTQTPKHLITATGQRVTLRCSPRSGDLSVYWYQQSLDQGLQFLIQYYNGEERAKGNILERFSAQQFPDLHSELNLSSLELGDSALYFCASRGGNSPLHFGNGTRLTVT.

V usage is TRBV7-9 and J usage is TRBJ1-5, with D possibly TRBD1 on 6 matching bases. The V end lost 1 base, the J end lost 8 bases, and 9 bases lay between the germline ends. This CDR3 contains 13 residues. From germline, CDR1 is SEHNR and CDR2 FQNEAQ (reference sequence). The CDR3 DNA sequence: TGTGCCAGCAGCTTAGAACGGACAGAGCCCCAGCATTTT. This sequence encodes CASSLERTEPQHF.

The rearrangement uses TRBV6-5 and TRBJ2-7; TRBD1 aligns across 7 bases. The CDR3 runs 15 residues. Germline lookup yields CDR1 MNHEY and CDR2 SVGAGI. Trimming at V came to 6 bases and at J to 3 bases, leaving 11 bases not matched to a gene. The CDR3 loop is CASRADRVGYYEQYF. The CDR3 DNA sequence: TGTGCCAGCAGAGCCGACAGGGTGGGGTACTACGAGCAGTACTTC.

The J gene is TRBJ1-6, the V gene TRBV5-6; TRBD1 matches 7 bases. Trimming took 4 bases from V and 0 from J; bases not matched to a gene: 7. Germline V gene sequence: CDR1 SGHDT, CDR2 YYEEEE. The CDR3 covers 17 residues. The CDR3 region is CASSPTGSSSYNSPLHF. CDR3 bases: TGTGCCAGCAGCCCGACAGGGTCGAGCTCCTATAATTCACCCCTCCACTTT. Full variable domain (rest looked up from reference TRBV5-6 and TRBJ1-6): DAGVTQSPTHLIKTRGQQVTLRCSPKSGHDTVSWYQQALGQGPQFIFQYYEEEERQRGNFPDRFSGHQFPNYSSELNVNALLLGDSALYLCASSPTGSSSYNSPLHFGNGTRLTVT.

The chain couples TRBV5-5 to TRBJ2-1; 14 bases agree with TRBD2. Germline values: CDR1 SGHKS, CDR2 YYEKEE (reference sequence). The CDR3 runs 19 residues. Trimming at V came to 4 bases and at J to 2 bases, leaving 11 bases not matched to a gene. This CDR3 reads CASSIVTSGGDPTYNEQFF. In DNA form, the CDR3 reads TGTGCCAGCAGCATCGTGACTAGCGGGGGGGACCCTACCTACAATGAGCAGTTCTTC.

The CDR3, as DNA: TGTGCCACCAGCAGAGTCGCCTTTAGCGTAACTAGCACAGATACGCAGTATTTT. It encodes CATSRVAFSVTSTDTQYF. V gene TRBV15 combines with J gene TRBJ2-3; possible D gene TRBD2, 5 bases. Per germline, CDR1 LNHNV and CDR2 YYDKDF (reference sequence). CDR3 length equals 18 residues. With 1 base removed from V and 0 bases from J, the gap between germline ends came to 17 bases.

The J gene is TRBJ2-1, the V gene TRBV29-1; the D gene is possibly TRBD2 (5 bases). Trimming took off 3 bases at V and 4 bases at J, with 13 bases between the two ends. The CDR3 contains 14 residues. The germline gives CDR1 SQVTM, CDR2 ANQGSEA. Here the CDR3 DNA reads TGCAGCGTTGAGGCCGGGGTATCTTACAATGAGCAGTTCTTC. Protein: CSVEAGVSYNEQFF.

The chain employs TRBV28 and TRBJ1-5, with D possibly matching TRBD1 (6 bases). Germline V gene lookup returns CDR1 MDHEN and CDR2 SYDVKM. V shed 3 bases and J shed 5 bases, with 14 bases lying between them. CDR3 length equals 15 residues. CDR3 in DNA: TGTGCCAGCAGTTTTGTCGACAGGCCAGATCAGCCCCAGCATTTT. Translating it yields CASSFVDRPDQPQHF.

This chain links TRBV11-2 with TRBJ1-5; 7 bases agree with TRBD1. V gave up 5 bases and J gave up 6 bases; unmatched junction bases: 4. Germline lookup yields CDR1 SGHAT and CDR2 FQNNGV. The CDR3 has 13 residues. CDR3: CASSENRGQPQHF. The CDR3, as DNA: TGTGCCAGCAGCGAAAACAGGGGTCAGCCCCAGCATTTT.

The chain couples TRBV10-3 to TRBJ2-1; 9 bases match TRBD1. The CDR3 has 19 amino acids. Germline values: CDR1 ENHRY, CDR2 SYGVKD. Trimming at V came to 3 bases and at J to 1 base, leaving 13 bases not matched to a gene. The chain's CDR3 is CAISDLDRGPKTSYNEQFF. For the CDR3, the DNA is TGTGCCATCAGTGACTTGGACAGGGGCCCTAAAACTTCCTACAATGAGCAGTTCTTC.

V usage is TRBV19 and J usage is TRBJ2-1; 8 nucleotides line up with TRBD1. The V gene's germline CDR1 is LNHDA and CDR2 SQIVND (reference sequence). The CDR3 extends over 15 amino acids. With V trimmed by 5 bases and J by 9 bases, 12 bases remained unmatched. The CDR3: CASSSRDRLSGEQFF. For the CDR3, the DNA is TGTGCCAGTAGTTCCCGGGACAGGCTATCCGGTGAGCAGTTCTTC. Full variable domain (rest looked up from reference TRBV19 and TRBJ2-1): DGGITQSPKYLFRKEGQNVTLSCEQNLNHDAMYWYRQDPGQGLRLIYYSQIVNDFQKGDIAEGYSVSREKKESFPLTVTSAQKNPTAFYLCASSSRDRLSGEQFFGPGTRLTVL.

This chain links TRBV4-2 with TRBJ2-7, with a weak D call TRBD1 (5 bases). The germline V and J ends were trimmed by 1 base and 6 bases, with 13 bases remaining between them. The CDR3 covers 14 residues. Germline CDR1 and CDR2: LGHNA and YNFKEQ. The CDR3 reads CASSQAGKISEQYF. In nucleotides, the CDR3 is TGTGCCAGCAGCCAAGCAGGGAAAATTAGCGAGCAGTACTTC.

The CDR3, as DNA: TGCAGCGTTGAATTCCTCAATGAGCAGTTCTTC. Its translation is CSVEFLNEQFF. V gene TRBV29-1 combines with J gene TRBJ2-1; no definite D call. V was trimmed by 2 bases and J by 6 bases, leaving 5 bases between them. The CDR3 loop spans 11 amino acids. Per the germline V gene, CDR1 is SQVTM and CDR2 is ANQGSEA.

The rearrangement links TRBV14 to TRBJ1-5; no reliable D call. The CDR3 has 16 residues. Germline loops: CDR1 SGHDN, CDR2 FVKESK. V was trimmed by 3 bases and J by 5 bases, leaving 17 bases between them. CDR3 sequence: CASSHPSTLGDQPQHF. CDR3 sequence (DNA): TGTGCCAGCAGCCATCCTTCGACTCTTGGCGATCAGCCCCAGCATTTT.

The chain uses TRBV5-1 and TRBJ2-2, with D unresolved. There are 15 residues in the CDR3. V lost 1 base, J lost 0 bases, and 7 bases lay in between. The V gene's germline CDR1 is SGHRS and CDR2 YFSETQ. The CDR3 bases are TGCGCCAGCAGCTTGCTGGGCGCGAACACCGGGGAGCTGTTTTTT. This gives the protein CASSLLGANTGELFF.

This chain uses TRBV3-1 (or the pseudogene TRBV3-2) with TRBJ2-2, with 9 bases fitting TRBD2. The germline V gene encodes CDR1 LGHDT and CDR2 YNNKEL (reference sequence). The V gene end was trimmed by 6 bases and the J gene end by 2 bases; junction bases not matched to a gene: 10. The CDR3 consists of 17 residues. The CDR3 reads CASSHPRGGGNTGELFF. The CDR3 bases are TGTGCCAGCAGTCATCCCCGCGGGGGGGGAAACACCGGGGAGCTGTTTTTT.

V is TRBV3-1 (or the pseudogene TRBV3-2) and J is TRBJ2-5; TRBD2 is a possible D gene (6 bases). Germline CDR1 reads LGHDT; CDR2 reads YNNKEL (reference sequence). This CDR3 spans 14 amino acids. V was cut by 0 bases and J by 7 bases, with 12 bases left in between. The CDR3 reads CASSQEGGRGTQYF. CDR3 nucleotide sequence: TGTGCCAGCAGCCAAGAGGGGGGTAGGGGGACCCAGTACTTC.

The gene calls are TRBV5-6 and TRBJ1-5, with D unclear. From germline, CDR1 is SGHDT and CDR2 YYEEEE. The ends were cut back, 2 bases at V and 2 bases at J, with 14 bases in the middle. The CDR3 sequence is 16 residues long. The CDR3 DNA reads as TGTGCCAGCAGCTTCGCGTCAGTTCGGGGCAATCAGCCCCAGCATTTT. This gives the protein CASSFASVRGNQPQHF.

V is TRBV2 and J is TRBJ1-2, with D unclear. Germline V gene lookup returns CDR1 SNHLY and CDR2 FYNNEI. Trimming removed 2 bases from V and 5 bases from J, with 9 bases in between. The length of the CDR3 is 13 residues. The chain's CDR3 is CASSESQVYGYTF. The CDR3 DNA follows: TGTGCCAGCAGTGAAAGCCAGGTTTATGGCTACACCTTC.

The CDR3 DNA sequence: TGTGCCAGCTTGGGGAGGGCCAAAAACATTCAGTACTTC. This codes for CASLGRAKNIQYF. The rearrangement links TRBV2 to TRBJ2-4; D possibly corresponds to TRBD2 (6 bases). V was cut by 8 bases and J by 1 base, with 9 bases left in between. Germline V gene lookup returns CDR1 SNHLY and CDR2 FYNNEI. CDR3 size: 13 residues.

The chain carries TRBV7-9 and TRBJ1-4, with D possibly TRBD1 on 6 matching bases. Trimming removed 0 bases from V and 6 bases from J, with 11 bases in between. Per germline, CDR1 SEHNR and CDR2 FQNEAQ (reference sequence). The CDR3 runs 15 residues. CDR3 coding DNA: TGTGCCAGCAGCTTAGCAGGGGACATTCATGAAAAACTGTTTTTT. It is translated as CASSLAGDIHEKLFF.

The J gene is TRBJ2-7, the V gene TRBV6-5; TRBD1 might be the D (5 bases). CDR3 length: 13 amino acids. Germline values: CDR1 MNHEY, CDR2 SVGAGI. Between the trimmed V and J ends, which lost 7 bases and 3 bases, there was a span of 13 bases. The CDR3 DNA sequence: TGTGCCAGCACCGGACATTCCCTCTACGAGCAGTACTTC. It encodes CASTGHSLYEQYF.

The sample holds many counts of this clone. The chain uses TRBV2 and TRBJ1-6; TRBD1 might be the D (6 bases). The CDR3 totals 17 residues. V was pared by 1 base and J by 9 bases, with 19 bases between. The germline gives CDR1 SNHLY, CDR2 FYNNEI. The DNA for the CDR3 is TGTGCCAGCAGTGAAGGGCTGGTCTTAAGGGGGGGTTCACCCCTCCACTTT. Its translation is CASSEGLVLRGGSPLHF.

V and J are TRBV5-1 and TRBJ1-3, with D possibly matching TRBD1 (5 bases). This CDR3 has 14 amino acids. Trimming pared 0 bases from V and 8 bases from J, leaving 12 bases between. Germline-derived CDR1 and CDR2 are SGHRS and YFSETQ. CDR3 sequence: CASSLAQGTDTIYF. The DNA for the CDR3 is TGCGCCAGCAGCTTGGCGCAGGGCACGGACACCATATATTTT.

The rearrangement uses TRBV7-3 and TRBJ2-1, with 10 nucleotides matching TRBD2. The V segment lost 5 bases and the J segment 10 bases; nucleotides outside the gene matches: 5. CDR1 is SGHTA, CDR2 FQGTGA, per germline. The CDR3 covers 13 residues. In DNA, the CDR3 is TGTGCCAGCAGCCCAACTAGCGGGACCGAGCAGTTCTTC. Residues: CASSPTSGTEQFF. Supplemented by reference TRBV7-3 and TRBJ2-1, the full variable domain reads GAGVSQTPSNKVTEKGKYVELRCDPISGHTALYWYRQSLGQGPEFLIYFQGTGAADDSGLPNDRFFAVRPEGSVSTLKIQRTERGDSAVYLCASSPTSGTEQFFGPGTRLTVL.

This clone has only a few counts. The chain carries TRBV4-2 and TRBJ2-2, with 10 bases lining up with TRBD2. CDR1 and CDR2 (germline): LGHNA, YNFKEQ. The CDR3 totals 16 residues. Trimming cost V 1 base and J 6 bases; bases outside gene matches: 5. In nucleotides, the CDR3 is TGTGCCAGCAGCCAAGCACTAGCGGGGCGTGCCGGGGAGCTGTTTTTT. Its translation: CASSQALAGRAGELFF.

In its sample, this clone was seen a few times. The chain links TRBV2 to TRBJ1-1; no definite D call. Trimming left V 5 bases short and J 1 base short, with 8 bases between. Germline CDR1 and CDR2: SNHLY and FYNNEI. CDR3 size: 13 residues. DNA for the CDR3: TGTGCCAGCAGTCAAGGGAGGAACACTGAAGCTTTCTTT. It specifies CASSQGRNTEAFF.

The chain employs TRBV3-1 (or the pseudogene TRBV3-2) and TRBJ2-1, with D perhaps matching TRBD2 (5 bases). With 1 base removed from V and 12 bases from J, the gap between germline ends came to 16 bases. CDR3 length: 14 residues. CDR1 is LGHDT and CDR2 is YNNKEL in the germline V gene (reference sequence). CDR3 DNA sequence: TGTGCCAGCAGCCAAGGGTGGGCGGGCAGCGTGCAGTTCTTC. It specifies CASSQGWAGSVQFF.

The V and J genes are TRBV28 and TRBJ2-2; possible D gene TRBD1, 6 bases. Germline V lookup: CDR1 MDHEN, CDR2 SYDVKM. Trimming pared 6 bases from V and 5 bases from J, leaving 22 bases between. The CDR3 is made up of 17 amino acids. The CDR3 loop reads CASSPLQGLGKTGELFF. In DNA, the CDR3 is TGTGCCAGCAGCCCTCTGCAGGGGTTGGGGAAAACCGGGGAGCTGTTTTTT.

The chain employs TRBV7-6 and TRBJ1-5; D unclear. This CDR3 contains 17 residues. The V gene lost 1 base and the J gene lost 3 bases, with 16 bases spanning the gap. Germline lookup yields CDR1 SGHVS and CDR2 FNYEAQ. CDR3 DNA sequence: TGTGCCAGCAGCTTAGGAGGTGACCTGATGATCAATCAGCCCCAGCATTTT. Residues: CASSLGGDLMINQPQHF.